This T cell receptor beta chain was obtained from a study of CD8 T cells in ankylosing spondylitis. V gave up 4 bases and J gave up 3 bases, with 14 bases separating them. Per the germline V gene, CDR1 is SGDLS and CDR2 is YYNGEE. The CDR3 contains 15 residues. Concerning this clonotype: The antigen remains undetermined.

TCRdb redid the calling of the 5' RACE reads with MiXCR, one entry per CDR3 protein. The repertoire holds roughly 300,000 distinct CDR3 sequences, with 7% to 9% as singletons. Study-wide findings and caveats: Some of these motif variants have turned up before, in reports on reactive arthritis synovial fluid and blood. Blood of patients with ankylosing spondylitis appeared to be characterized by a TCR beta motif of eight highly homologous variants.

The sequence was collected from a male donor with ankylosing spondylitis. The source material was blood, either unsorted or a sorted T cell fraction (not recorded which). The chain is built from TRBV9 and TRBJ1-3; weak D call: TRBD1 (6 bases). The CDR3 DNA reads TGTGCCAGCAGCACTGCAGGGGTTGGTGGAAACACCATATATTTT. Translating it yields CASSTAGVGGNTIYF.